Listed here are 26 T cell receptor beta chains from one sample, sequenced in a study of neurological immune-mediated disorders. The time point here: longitudinal time-point 2. TCRdb recomputed calls from the 5' RACE reads with MiXCR, one row per CDR3 protein. The sample holds fewer than 40,000 distinct CDR3 sequences, about 13% seen once. What was sequenced was PBMCs. The source is a woman aged 40 to 50 in good health.

This clonotype was counted many times. V is TRBV7-9 and J is TRBJ2-5, with TRBD2 matching 8 bases. J gave up 5 bases and V 9 bases, and 2 bases lay outside the gene matches. CDR1 is SEHNR, CDR2 FQNEAQ, per germline (reference sequence). The CDR3 length is 11 residues. The CDR3 DNA is TGTGCCAGTCAGCGGGGGGAGACCCAGTACTTC. Translation: CASQRGETQYF. The entire variable domain, with the rest obtained from reference TRBV7-9 and TRBJ2-5, is as follows: DTGVSQNPRHKITKRGQNVTFRCDPISEHNRLYWYRQTLGQGPEFLTYFQNEAQLEKSRLLSDRFSAERPKGSFSTLEIQRTEQGDSAMYLCASQRGETQYFGPGTRLLVL.

This chain joins TRBV11-3 and TRBJ2-2; D is perhaps TRBD2 (6 bases). The CDR3 covers 13 residues. V was clipped by 4 bases and J by 8 bases, with 11 bases between them. From germline, CDR1 is SGHNT and CDR2 YENEEA. The CDR3 sequence is CASSSGLPGELFF. CDR3 in DNA: TGTGCCAGCAGCTCGGGACTGCCAGGGGAGCTGTTTTTT.

This clonotype came up many times. The V call is TRBV4-2, the J call TRBJ1-3; D is uncertain. The CDR3 is 16 amino acids. The V end lost 1 base, the J end lost 0 bases, and 10 bases lay between the germline ends. In germline, CDR1 is LGHNA, CDR2 YNFKEQ. CDR3 amino acids: CASSQAAVSSGNTIYF. The DNA of the CDR3 is TGTGCCAGCAGCCAAGCGGCAGTATCCTCTGGAAACACCATATATTTT.

This clonotype has a count of ten or more. The V call is TRBV6-5, the J call TRBJ2-3; TRBD1 is a possible D gene (6 bases). V was trimmed by 6 bases and J by 3 bases, leaving 28 bases between them. The germline V gene has CDR1 MNHEY and CDR2 SVGAGI. CDR3 length: 19 residues. CDR3 region: CASRQQPIPRTDVTDTQYF. Here the CDR3 DNA reads TGTGCCAGCAGACAACAACCCATACCCCGGACAGATGTTACAGATACGCAGTATTTT.

This clonotype has at least ten counts. The chain recombines TRBV7-9 with TRBJ1-2, with TRBD1 matching 8 bases. CDR1 SEHNR and CDR2 FQNEAQ come from the germline V gene (reference sequence). The trim removed 0 bases at V and 2 bases at J, leaving 11 bases unmatched. The CDR3 spans 18 residues. The DNA of the CDR3 is TGTGCCAGCAGCTTAGCGTCGGCAGGGGGCTCTGAGAACTATGGCTACACCTTC. It codes for CASSLASAGGSENYGYTF.

V is TRBV3-1 and J is TRBJ2-2; 8 nucleotides match TRBD1. With V trimmed by 5 bases and J by 6 bases, 14 bases remained unmatched. There are 17 residues in the CDR3. Per germline, CDR1 LGHDT and CDR2 YNNKEL (reference sequence). CDR3 sequence: CASSMDGTGVRPGELFF. The DNA for the CDR3 is TGTGCCAGCAGCATGGACGGGACAGGAGTAAGGCCCGGGGAGCTGTTTTTT.

This clonotype was found many times. The genes are TRBV5-1 and TRBJ2-7; 9 positions agree with TRBD1. The CDR3 covers 14 residues. The germline CDR1 and CDR2 sequences are SGHRS and YFSETQ. J was trimmed by 1 base and V by 3 bases; bases with no gene match: 2. The CDR3 here is CASSWTGASYEQYF. The CDR3 region has the DNA TGCGCCAGCAGCTGGACAGGGGCGTCCTACGAGCAGTACTTC.

This clonotype was recorded many times. The J gene is TRBJ2-7, the V gene TRBV6-5, with D possibly matching TRBD1 (6 bases). The V gene lost 8 bases and the J gene lost 2 bases, with 10 bases spanning the gap. The CDR3 loop spans 12 amino acids. Germline lookup yields CDR1 MNHEY and CDR2 SVGAGI. DNA of the CDR3: TGTGCCAGCTGGGACACCCCCTACGAGCAGTACTTC. It translates to CASWDTPYEQYF.

This clonotype was observed many times. The V and J genes are TRBV5-1 and TRBJ1-5; 7 nucleotides line up with TRBD1. This CDR3 region has 13 residues. The germline gives CDR1 SGHRS, CDR2 YFSETQ. With V trimmed by 4 bases and J by 6 bases, 4 bases remained unmatched. This CDR3 is CASSRQGGQPQHF. CDR3 sequence (DNA): TGCGCCAGCAGCCGACAGGGCGGTCAGCCCCAGCATTTT. Full variable domain (remainder filled in from reference TRBV5-1 and TRBJ1-5): KAGVTQTPRYLIKTRGQQVTLSCSPISGHRSVSWYQQTPGQGLQFLFEYFSETQRNKGNFPGRFSGRQFSNSRSEMNVSTLELGDSALYLCASSRQGGQPQHFGDGTRLSIL.

The table lists this clonotype with many counts. This chain joins TRBV9 and TRBJ2-3; 8 bases match TRBD2. This CDR3 has 16 residues. Per germline, CDR1 SGDLS and CDR2 YYNGEE. V shed 3 bases, J shed 4 bases, and the junction held 10 bases outside the gene matches. DNA of the CDR3: TGTGCCAGCAGCGCCCAAGGGAGCGGGAGCGCAGATACGCAGTATTTT. It specifies CASSAQGSGSADTQYF. Variable domain in full (rest from reference TRBV9 and TRBJ2-3): DSGVTQTPKHLITATGQRVTLRCSPRSGDLSVYWYQQSLDQGLQFLIQYYNGEERAKGNILERFSAQQFPDLHSELNLSSLELGDSALYFCASSAQGSGSADTQYFGPGTRLTVL.

This clonotype has at least ten counts. This chain joins TRBV20-1 and TRBJ2-7; 9 bases match TRBD2. The CDR3 spans 14 residues. With V trimmed by 5 bases and J by 2 bases, 7 bases remained unmatched. Germline CDR1 reads DFQATT; CDR2 reads SNEGSKA (reference sequence). The CDR3 region has the DNA TGCAGTGCTCGCGGGACTAGCAGAGCCTACGAGCAGTACTTC. Protein sequence: CSARGTSRAYEQYF.

In its sample, this clonotype was seen many times. The chain carries TRBV6-5 and TRBJ1-1; D ambiguous. In germline, CDR1 is MNHEY, CDR2 SVGAGI. Trimming took off 0 bases at V and 10 bases at J, with 12 bases between the two ends. This CDR3 has 13 residues. The CDR3: CASSYSILTGAFF. The DNA of the CDR3 is TGTGCCAGCAGTTACTCTATCCTAACCGGAGCTTTCTTT.

At least ten counts were recorded for this clonotype. V and J are TRBV4-2 and TRBJ2-5; 12 nucleotides align to TRBD2. V dropped 1 base and J dropped 5; count of bases not matched to a gene: 8. The CDR3 runs 17 residues. Per germline, CDR1 LGHNA and CDR2 YNFKEQ. CDR3 sequence: CASSQVLAGGAGETQYF. The CDR3 DNA sequence: TGTGCCAGCAGCCAAGTACTAGCGGGGGGTGCTGGGGAGACCCAGTACTTC.

This clonotype was seen ten or more times. The chain combines TRBV7-9 with TRBJ2-7; TRBD2 is a possible D gene (5 bases). The CDR3 totals 18 residues. Trimming pared 1 base from V and 1 base from J, leaving 20 bases between. Germline-derived CDR1 and CDR2 are SEHNR and FQNEAQ (reference sequence). The chain's CDR3 is CASSLVAPEQRVSYEQYF. CDR3 DNA: TGTGCCAGCAGCTTAGTTGCCCCGGAACAGAGGGTATCCTACGAGCAGTACTTC.

This clonotype was picked up many times. The chain couples TRBV5-1 to TRBJ2-2; no definite D call. The CDR3 loop spans 14 amino acids. Trimming left V 4 bases short and J 3 bases short, with 10 bases between. Germline CDR1 reads SGHRS; CDR2 reads YFSETQ. CDR3 nucleotide sequence: TGCGCCAGCAGCAAGACCGATTACACCGGGGAGCTGTTTTTT. The encoded protein is CASSKTDYTGELFF.

This clonotype has ten or more counts. The chain links TRBV5-1 to TRBJ1-2; D possibly corresponds to TRBD1 (5 bases). Germline V gene sequence: CDR1 SGHRS, CDR2 YFSETQ. The V and J ends lost 1 base and 6 bases respectively, with 16 bases between them. The length of the CDR3 is 15 residues. This CDR3 is CASSLLGETLHGYTF. The CDR3 coding sequence is TGCGCCAGCAGCTTGCTAGGGGAGACTCTCCATGGCTACACCTTC.

Ten or more counts support this clonotype. The gene calls are TRBV5-5 and TRBJ2-7; D possibly uses TRBD1 or TRBD2 (6 bases each). This CDR3 spans 15 amino acids. CDR1 and CDR2 from the germline V gene are SGHKS and YYEKEE (reference sequence). Trimming removed 4 bases from V and 6 bases from J, with 20 bases in between. CDR3 in DNA: TGTGCCAGCAGCCTGACCGGGACGGGGGCGGGCGAGCAGTACTTC. It specifies CASSLTGTGAGEQYF.

The CDR3 loop is CASSFVGTEAFF. The DNA for the CDR3 is TGTGCCAGCAGTTTCGTGGGGACTGAAGCTTTCTTT. The V and J genes are TRBV12-3 or TRBV12-4 and TRBJ1-1, with D hard to call. The CDR3 has 12 amino acids. With 3 bases removed from V and 5 bases from J, the gap between germline ends came to 7 bases.

Concerning this clonotype: A much larger clone is a single base away; this may be a read error. The CDR3: CASTLHGQRASGPQHF. DNA for the CDR3: TGTGCCAGCACCCTCCACGGGCAGAGGGCCTCTGGGCCCCAGCATTTT. J is TRBJ1-5 and V is TRBV7-2; no clear D. Germline V gene sequence: CDR1 SGHTA, CDR2 FQGNSA. V was clipped by 7 bases and J by 9 bases, with 25 bases between them. CDR3 size: 16 residues. Filled out from reference TRBV7-2 and TRBJ1-5, the complete variable domain reads GAGVSQSPSNKVTEKGKDVELRCDPISGHTALYWYRQSLGQGLEFLIYFQGNSAPDKSGLPSDRFSAERTGGSVSTLTIQRTQQEDSAVYLCASTLHGQRASGPQHFGDGTRLSIL.

The table lists this clonotype with a few counts. This chain links TRBV20-1 with TRBJ2-1, with TRBD2 identical over 9 bases. V lost 3 bases to trimming and J lost 7 bases; unmatched junction nucleotides: 4. Germline-derived CDR1 and CDR2 are DFQATT and SNEGSKA (reference sequence). This CDR3 contains 13 residues. The CDR3 loop reads CSASLAGGNEQFF. CDR3 sequence (DNA): TGCAGTGCTAGTTTGGCGGGAGGGAATGAGCAGTTCTTC.

This clonotype was seen many times. The chain links TRBV3-1 to TRBJ2-1, with 9 positions matching TRBD2. The CDR3 covers 15 residues. J lost 10 bases, V lost 0 bases, and 7 bases had no gene match. CDR1 is LGHDT, CDR2 YNNKEL, per germline (reference sequence). The CDR3 bases are TGTGCCAGCAGCCAAGAGGGCGGGGGGGCGGAGGAGCAGTTCTTC. It yields the protein CASSQEGGGAEEQFF.

This clonotype was recorded a few times. This sequence joins TRBV7-8 and TRBJ2-5; 7 positions agree with TRBD2. Germline CDR1 reads SGHVS; CDR2 reads FQNEAQ. This CDR3 is 14 amino acids long. Trimming took 1 base from V and 4 from J; bases not matched to a gene: 3. DNA of the CDR3: TGTGCCAGCAGCTTAGGGGGGGGTCCAGAGACCCAGTACTTC. It encodes CASSLGGGPETQYF.

This clonotype was detected many times. This chain uses TRBV7-2 with TRBJ1-1, with a weak D call TRBD1 (5 bases). This CDR3 is 13 amino acids long. Germline CDR1 is SGHTA and CDR2 is FQGNSA. V was trimmed by 5 bases and J by 9 bases, leaving 16 bases between them. The CDR3 nucleotides are TGTGCCAGCAGCCCGAGGGAGTGGGGCCAAGCTTTCTTT. Its protein is CASSPREWGQAFF.

The chain couples TRBV12-3 or TRBV12-4 to TRBJ2-1; the match to TRBD1 covers 7 bases. After removal of 6 bases from V and 6 bases from J, the junction contained 8 bases not matched to a gene. CDR3 length: 14 residues. CDR3: CASSDGTDANEQFF. The CDR3 coding sequence is TGTGCCAGCAGCGACGGGACAGATGCCAATGAGCAGTTCTTC.

In this sample, this clonotype turned up many times. J is TRBJ2-1 and V is TRBV9, with TRBD2 identical over 8 bases. J gave up 8 bases and V 0 bases, and 4 bases lay outside the gene matches. The CDR3 has 14 amino acids. Germline CDR1 reads SGDLS; CDR2 reads YYNGEE. This CDR3 is CASSVGTSTHEQFF. CDR3 DNA: TGTGCCAGCAGCGTAGGGACTAGCACCCATGAGCAGTTCTTC.

This clonotype was detected ten times or more. J is TRBJ2-1 and V is TRBV12-3 or TRBV12-4, with D unresolved. The CDR3 has 16 amino acids. The V gene lost 7 bases and the J gene lost 0 bases, with 16 bases spanning the gap. The CDR3 loop is CASTEHVLSSYNEQFF. The CDR3 nucleotides are TGTGCCAGCACCGAACACGTCCTGAGCTCCTACAATGAGCAGTTCTTC.